This record covers a single T cell receptor (beta chain). Its antigen remains unidentified. Terminally differentiated effector memory CD45RA+ cells were excluded from the naive CD8 cells, which were CD45RO-negative and positively selected for CCR7. None of the donors, who were healthy HIV-negative adults, had recently had acute infections or vaccinations. Between the trimmed V and J ends, which lost 3 bases and 7 bases, there was a span of 11 bases. This CDR3 has 13 amino acids. The germline gives CDR1 SGHNT, CDR2 YYREEE (reference sequence). The sample is drawn from a study of shared clonotypes between healthy human individuals. Broader study findings: Researchers found naive subsets generally carried larger estimated richness than memory subsets. Generation probabilities of non-shared clonotypes were lower (relative to those shared by all four donors).

In the original workflow: Junction-only immunoSEQ sequences carried no quality scores, so filtering differed. Measured with immunoSEQ multiplex PCR; TCRdb has only the in-frame clones, and not every one. D and trimming were read from the DNA, whereas the V and J calls and clone size are those reported in that table. The repertoire has over 800,000 clones, almost 95% of them found once; the top ten carry 24%. Sequencing input: naive CD8+ T cells sorted from blood. The chain is built from TRBV5-4 and TRBJ2-1; D is perhaps TRBD2 (5 bases). The source is a man aged 25 to 40 in good health. CDR3 sequence: CASSSAGPNEQFF. The CDR3, as DNA: TGTGCCAGCAGCTCTGCGGGCCCAAATGAGCAGTTCTTC. Complete variable domain (other parts from reference TRBV5-4 and TRBJ2-1): ETGVTQSPTHLIKTRGQQVTLRCSSQSGHNTVSWYQQALGQGPQFIFQYYREEENGRGNFPPRFSGLQFPNYSSELNVNALELDDSALYLCASSSAGPNEQFFGPGTRLTVL.